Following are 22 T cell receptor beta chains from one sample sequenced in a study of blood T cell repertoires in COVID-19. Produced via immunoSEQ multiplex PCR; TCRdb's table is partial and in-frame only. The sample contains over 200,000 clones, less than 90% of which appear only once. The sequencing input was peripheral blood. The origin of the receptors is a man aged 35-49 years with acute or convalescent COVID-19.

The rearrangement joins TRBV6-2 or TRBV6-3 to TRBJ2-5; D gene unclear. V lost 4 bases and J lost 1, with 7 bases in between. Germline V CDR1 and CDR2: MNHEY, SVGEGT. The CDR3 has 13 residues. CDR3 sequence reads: CASSFGSQETQYF. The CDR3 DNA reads TGTGCCAGCAGTTTCGGGTCCCAAGAGACCCAGTACTTC.

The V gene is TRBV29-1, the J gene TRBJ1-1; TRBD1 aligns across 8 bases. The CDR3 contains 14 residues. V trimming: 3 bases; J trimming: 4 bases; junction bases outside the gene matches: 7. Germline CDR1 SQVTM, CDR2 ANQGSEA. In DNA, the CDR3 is TGCAGCGTTGATGGGGGACAGGTCCTCACTGAAGCTTTCTTT. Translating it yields CSVDGGQVLTEAFF.

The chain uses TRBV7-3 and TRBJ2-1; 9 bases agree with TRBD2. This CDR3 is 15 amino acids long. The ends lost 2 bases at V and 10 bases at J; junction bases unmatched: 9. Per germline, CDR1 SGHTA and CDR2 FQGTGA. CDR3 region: CASSLGPGLAGEQFF. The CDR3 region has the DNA TGTGCCAGCAGCTTAGGTCCGGGACTAGCCGGCGAGCAGTTCTTC.

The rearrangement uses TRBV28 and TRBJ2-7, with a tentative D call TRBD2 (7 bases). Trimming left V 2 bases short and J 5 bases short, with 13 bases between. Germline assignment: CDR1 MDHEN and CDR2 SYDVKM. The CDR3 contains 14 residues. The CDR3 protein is CASSLRGAVHEQYF. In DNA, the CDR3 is TGTGCCAGCAGTTTACGGGGGGCAGTCCACGAGCAGTACTTC.

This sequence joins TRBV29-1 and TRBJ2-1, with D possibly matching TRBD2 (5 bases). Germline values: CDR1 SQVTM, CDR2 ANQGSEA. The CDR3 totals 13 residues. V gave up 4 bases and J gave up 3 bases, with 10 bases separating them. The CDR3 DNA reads TGCAGCGTTGTTGTAGCGAACTACAATGAGCAGTTCTTC. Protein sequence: CSVVVANYNEQFF.

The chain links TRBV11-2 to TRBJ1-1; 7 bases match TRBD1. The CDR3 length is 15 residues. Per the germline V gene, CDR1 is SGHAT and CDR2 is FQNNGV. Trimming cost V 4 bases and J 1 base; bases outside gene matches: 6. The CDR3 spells CASSSRQGRNTEAFF. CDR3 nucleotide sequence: TGTGCCAGCAGCTCAAGACAGGGTAGGAACACTGAAGCTTTCTTT.

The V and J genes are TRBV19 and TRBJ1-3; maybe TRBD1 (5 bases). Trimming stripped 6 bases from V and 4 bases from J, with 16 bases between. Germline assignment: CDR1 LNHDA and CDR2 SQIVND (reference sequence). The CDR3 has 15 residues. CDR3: CASRTPPTAGNTIYF. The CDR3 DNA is TGTGCCAGTAGGACCCCTCCGACAGCAGGAAACACCATATATTTT. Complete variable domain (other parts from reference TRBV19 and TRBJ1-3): DGGITQSPKYLFRKEGQNVTLSCEQNLNHDAMYWYRQDPGQGLRLIYYSQIVNDFQKGDIAEGYSVSREKKESFPLTVTSAQKNPTAFYLCASRTPPTAGNTIYFGEGSWLTVV.

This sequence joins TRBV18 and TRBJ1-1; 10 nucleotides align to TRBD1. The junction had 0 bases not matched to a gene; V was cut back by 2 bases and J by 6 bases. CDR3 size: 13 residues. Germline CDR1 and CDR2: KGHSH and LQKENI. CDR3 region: CASSPGQGAEAFF. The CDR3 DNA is TGTGCCAGCTCACCAGGACAGGGGGCTGAAGCTTTCTTT.

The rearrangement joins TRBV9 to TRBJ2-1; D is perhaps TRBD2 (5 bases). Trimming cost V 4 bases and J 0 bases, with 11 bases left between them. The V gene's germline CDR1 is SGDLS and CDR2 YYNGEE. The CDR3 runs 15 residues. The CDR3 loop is CASSPSGLSYNEQFF. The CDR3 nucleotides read TGTGCCAGCAGCCCCAGCGGCCTCTCCTACAATGAGCAGTTCTTC.

In DNA form, the CDR3 reads TGTGCCAGCAGCCAACAGGGGGAGGCCTACGAGCAGTACTTC. It is translated as CASSQQGEAYEQYF. The chain has TRBV3-1 (or the pseudogene TRBV3-2) and TRBJ2-7; D perhaps matches TRBD1 (7 bases). The length of the CDR3 is 14 residues. With 2 bases removed from V and 2 bases from J, the gap between germline ends came to 10 bases. Germline loops: CDR1 LGHDT, CDR2 YNNKEL (reference sequence).

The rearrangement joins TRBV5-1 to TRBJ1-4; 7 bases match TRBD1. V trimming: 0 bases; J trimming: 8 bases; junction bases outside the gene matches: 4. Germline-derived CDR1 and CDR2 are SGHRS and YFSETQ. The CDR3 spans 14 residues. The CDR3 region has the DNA TGCGCCAGCAGCTTGGGACAGGGAGAAGAAAAACTGTTTTTT. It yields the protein CASSLGQGEEKLFF.

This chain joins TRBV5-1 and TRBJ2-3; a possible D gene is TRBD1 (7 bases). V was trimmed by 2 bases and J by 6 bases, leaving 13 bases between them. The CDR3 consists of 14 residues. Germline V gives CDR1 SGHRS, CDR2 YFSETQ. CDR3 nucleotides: TGCGCCAGCAGCTTTGTGGCAGGGGGGGATACGCAGTATTTT. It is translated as CASSFVAGGDTQYF.

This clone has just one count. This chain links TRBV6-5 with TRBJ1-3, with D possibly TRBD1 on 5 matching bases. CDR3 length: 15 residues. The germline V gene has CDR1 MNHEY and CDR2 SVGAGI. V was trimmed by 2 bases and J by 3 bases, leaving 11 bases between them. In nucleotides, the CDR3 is TGTGCCAGCAGTTACGTCGGGACTTATGGAAACACCATATATTTT. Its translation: CASSYVGTYGNTIYF.

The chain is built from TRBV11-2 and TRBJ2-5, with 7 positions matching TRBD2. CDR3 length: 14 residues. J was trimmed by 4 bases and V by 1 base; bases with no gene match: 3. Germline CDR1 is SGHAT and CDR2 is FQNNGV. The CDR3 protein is CASSLVGGRETQYF. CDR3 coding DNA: TGTGCCAGCAGCTTAGTGGGAGGGCGAGAGACCCAGTACTTC.

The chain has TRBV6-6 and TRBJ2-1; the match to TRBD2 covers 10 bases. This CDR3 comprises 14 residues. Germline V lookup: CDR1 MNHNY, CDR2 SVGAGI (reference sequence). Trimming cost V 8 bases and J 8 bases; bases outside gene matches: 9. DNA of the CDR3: TGTGCCAGCCGCTCTAGCGGGAGTATTGATGAGCAGTTCTTC. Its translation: CASRSSGSIDEQFF.

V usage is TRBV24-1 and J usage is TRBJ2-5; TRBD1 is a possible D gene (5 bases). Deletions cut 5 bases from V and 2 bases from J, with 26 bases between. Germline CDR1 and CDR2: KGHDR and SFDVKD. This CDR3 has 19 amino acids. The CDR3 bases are TGTGCCACCAGTGTAGGACACCCCAAATTCAGCCCAGTACAAGAGACCCAGTACTTC. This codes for CATSVGHPKFSPVQETQYF.

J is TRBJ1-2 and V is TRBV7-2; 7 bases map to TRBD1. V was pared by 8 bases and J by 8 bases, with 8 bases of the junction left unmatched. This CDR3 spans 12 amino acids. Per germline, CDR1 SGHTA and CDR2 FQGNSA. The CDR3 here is CASLTGARGYTF. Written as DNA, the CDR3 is TGTGCCAGCCTTACAGGGGCTAGGGGCTACACCTTC.

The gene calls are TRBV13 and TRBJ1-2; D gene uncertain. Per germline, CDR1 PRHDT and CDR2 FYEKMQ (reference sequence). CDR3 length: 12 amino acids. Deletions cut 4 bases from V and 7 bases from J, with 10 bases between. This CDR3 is CASSSRQSGYTF. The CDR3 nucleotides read TGTGCCAGCAGCTCTCGACAAAGTGGCTACACCTTC.

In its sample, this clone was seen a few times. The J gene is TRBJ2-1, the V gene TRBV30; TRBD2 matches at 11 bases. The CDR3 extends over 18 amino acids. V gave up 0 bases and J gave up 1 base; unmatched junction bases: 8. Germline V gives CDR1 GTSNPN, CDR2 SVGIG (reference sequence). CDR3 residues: CAWSVLAGGHYSYNEQFF. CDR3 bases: TGTGCCTGGAGTGTATTAGCGGGAGGGCATTATTCCTACAATGAGCAGTTCTTC.

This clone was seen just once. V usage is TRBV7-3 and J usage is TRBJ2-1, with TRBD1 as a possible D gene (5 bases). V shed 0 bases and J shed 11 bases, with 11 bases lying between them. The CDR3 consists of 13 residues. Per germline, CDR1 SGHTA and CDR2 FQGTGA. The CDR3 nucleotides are TGTGCCAGCAGCTTAACGGGGAAGGGGAAGCAGTTCTTC. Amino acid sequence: CASSLTGKGKQFF. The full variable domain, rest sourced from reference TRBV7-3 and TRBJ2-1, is GAGVSQTPSNKVTEKGKYVELRCDPISGHTALYWYRQSLGQGPEFLIYFQGTGAADDSGLPNDRFFAVRPEGSVSTLKIQRTERGDSAVYLCASSLTGKGKQFFGPGTRLTVL.

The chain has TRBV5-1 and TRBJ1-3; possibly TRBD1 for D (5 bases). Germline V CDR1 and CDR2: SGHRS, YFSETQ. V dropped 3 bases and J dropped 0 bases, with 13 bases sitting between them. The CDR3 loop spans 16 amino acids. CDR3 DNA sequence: TGCGCCAGCAGCTCGCTGGGGGGGAGCTCTGGAAACACCATATATTTT. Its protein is CASSSLGGSSGNTIYF. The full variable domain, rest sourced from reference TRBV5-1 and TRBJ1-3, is KAGVTQTPRYLIKTRGQQVTLSCSPISGHRSVSWYQQTPGQGLQFLFEYFSETQRNKGNFPGRFSGRQFSNSRSEMNVSTLELGDSALYLCASSSLGGSSGNTIYFGEGSWLTVV.

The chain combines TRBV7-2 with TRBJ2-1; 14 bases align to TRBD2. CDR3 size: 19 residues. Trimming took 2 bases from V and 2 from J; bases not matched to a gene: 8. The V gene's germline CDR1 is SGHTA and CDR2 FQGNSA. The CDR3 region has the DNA TGTGCCAGCAGCTTATGGGGACTAGCGGGAGTAGCGACCTACAATGAGCAGTTCTTC. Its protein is CASSLWGLAGVATYNEQFF.